This T cell receptor (beta chain) comes out of a study of OX40 agonist ivuxolimab in advanced cancers. Profiled with immunoSEQ multiplex PCR; TCRdb holds only in-frame clones, not every one. The sample has tens of thousands of clones, roughly nine tenths seen once. Sampling of blood occurred at baseline, cycle 4 day 1, and cycle 7 day 1. The ends were cut back, 6 bases at V and 4 bases at J, with 19 bases in the middle. Germline values: CDR1 MNHEY, CDR2 SMNVEV (reference sequence). The CDR3 covers 15 residues. The source was CD4+ or CD8+ T cells sorted from blood, collected in a trial of the OX40 agonist ivuxolimab. The V call is TRBV27, the J call TRBJ2-7, with D possibly being TRBD2 (6 bases). The TCR sequence derives from an adult with an advanced solid tumor such as melanoma, head and neck, liver or kidney cancer. The CDR3 DNA sequence: TGTGCCAGCAGCCTCGGTGGGGGGAGTGGGTACGAGCAGTACTTC. Translating it yields CASSLGGGSGYEQYF.